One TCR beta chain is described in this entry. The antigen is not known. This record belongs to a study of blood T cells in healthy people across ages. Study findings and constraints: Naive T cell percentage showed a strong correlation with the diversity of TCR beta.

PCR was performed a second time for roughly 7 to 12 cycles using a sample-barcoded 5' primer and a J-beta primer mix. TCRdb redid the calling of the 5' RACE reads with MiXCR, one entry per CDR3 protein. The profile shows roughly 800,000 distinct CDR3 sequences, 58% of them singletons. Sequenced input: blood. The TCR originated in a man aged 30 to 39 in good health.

This chain's CDR3 is CASSYSGGTQETQYF. CDR3 nucleotide sequence: TGTGCCAGCAGTTACTCGGGGGGTACCCAAGAGACCCAGTACTTC. The chain uses TRBV6-6 and TRBJ2-5; D perhaps matches TRBD2 (6 bases). CDR3 size: 15 residues. CDR1 MNHNY and CDR2 SVGAGI come from the germline V gene (reference sequence). The germline V and J ends were trimmed by 0 bases and 1 base, with 9 bases remaining between them.